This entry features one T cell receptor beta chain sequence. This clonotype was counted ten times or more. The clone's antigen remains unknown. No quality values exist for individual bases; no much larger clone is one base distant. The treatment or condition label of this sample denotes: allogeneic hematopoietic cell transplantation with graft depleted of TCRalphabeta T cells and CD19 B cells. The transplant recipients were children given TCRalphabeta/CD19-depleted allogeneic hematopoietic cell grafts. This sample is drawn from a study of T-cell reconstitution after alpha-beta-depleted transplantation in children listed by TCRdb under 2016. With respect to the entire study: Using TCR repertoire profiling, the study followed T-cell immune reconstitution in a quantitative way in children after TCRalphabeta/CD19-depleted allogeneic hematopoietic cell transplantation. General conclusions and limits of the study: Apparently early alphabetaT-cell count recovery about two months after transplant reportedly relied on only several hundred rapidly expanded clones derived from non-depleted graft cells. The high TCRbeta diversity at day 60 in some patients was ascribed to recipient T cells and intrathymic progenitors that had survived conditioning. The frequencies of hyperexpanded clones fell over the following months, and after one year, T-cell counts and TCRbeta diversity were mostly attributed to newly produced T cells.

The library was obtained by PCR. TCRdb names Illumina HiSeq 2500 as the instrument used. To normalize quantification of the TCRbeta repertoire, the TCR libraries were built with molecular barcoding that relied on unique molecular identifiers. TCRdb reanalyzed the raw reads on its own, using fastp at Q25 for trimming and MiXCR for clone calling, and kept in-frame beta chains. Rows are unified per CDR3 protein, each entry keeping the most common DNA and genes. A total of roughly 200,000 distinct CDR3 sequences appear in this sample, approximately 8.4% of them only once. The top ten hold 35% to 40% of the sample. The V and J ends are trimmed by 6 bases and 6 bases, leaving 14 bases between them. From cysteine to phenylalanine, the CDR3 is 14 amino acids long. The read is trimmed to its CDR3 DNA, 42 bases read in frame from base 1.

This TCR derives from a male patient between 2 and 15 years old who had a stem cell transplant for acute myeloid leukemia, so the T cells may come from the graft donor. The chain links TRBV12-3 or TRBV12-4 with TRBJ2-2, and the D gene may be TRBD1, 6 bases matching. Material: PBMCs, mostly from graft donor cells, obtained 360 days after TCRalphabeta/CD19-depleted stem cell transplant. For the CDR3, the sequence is CASSIPQGPGELFF. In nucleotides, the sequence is TGTGCCAGCAGCATACCTCAGGGGCCCGGGGAGCTGTTTTTT.